Below are 15 T cell receptor beta chains sequenced from a single sample in a study of T cell responses to AZD1222 COVID-19 vaccine. The protocol was immunoSEQ multiplex PCR, while the TCRdb copy is restricted to in-frame clones and leaves out a portion. The profile shows some 200,000 clones, about 90% of them singletons. The sample consisted of peripheral blood, taken on day 0 of AZD1222 vaccination. All receptors come from an adult in good health.

The chain links TRBV3-1 (or the pseudogene TRBV3-2) to TRBJ2-2, with 15 bases aligning to TRBD2. The J segment lost 3 bases and the V segment lost 2 bases, leaving 7 bases of the junction unmatched. The CDR3 consists of 19 residues. Germline V CDR1 and CDR2: LGHDT, YNNKEL (reference sequence). The CDR3 region is CASSQLGTSGRTYTGELFF. The CDR3 DNA follows: TGTGCCAGCAGCCAACTCGGGACTAGCGGGAGGACCTACACCGGGGAGCTGTTTTTT.

This chain joins TRBV4-1 and TRBJ2-2; D possibly uses TRBD1 or TRBD2 (6 bases each). CDR3 length: 21 amino acids. Trimming pared 0 bases from V and 8 bases from J, leaving 31 bases between. CDR1 and CDR2 from the germline V gene are MGHRA and YSYEKL. Written as DNA, the CDR3 is TGCGCCAGCAGCCAAGAGTTTTCGGGGGTGGGGGCTACCGATGGAAAAGGGGAGCTGTTTTTT. It specifies CASSQEFSGVGATDGKGELFF.

The genes are TRBV21-1 and TRBJ2-3; the D call in the table, TRBD1, was not verified against the DNA. TRBV21-1 is recorded as a pseudogene. The CDR3 contains 16 residues. As DNA, the CDR3 is TGTGCCAGCACTACGGACAGGGGAGGAAAAACAGATACGCAGTATTTT. Amino acids: CASTTDRGGKTDTQYF.

The chain joins TRBV4-2 to TRBJ2-7; no reliable D call. Germline V CDR1 and CDR2: LGHNA, YNFKEQ. The CDR3 is 16 amino acids. Trimming cost V 0 bases and J 3 bases, with 15 bases left between them. The CDR3 DNA is TGTGCCAGCAGCCAAGATATTCCGCAGGCTGTCTACGAGCAGTACTTC. It specifies CASSQDIPQAVYEQYF.

On this clone itself: The identical CDR3 is also encoded by other nucleotide sequences in the sample. The rearrangement links TRBV3-1 (or the pseudogene TRBV3-2) to TRBJ1-5; D not certain. Trimming removed 1 base at V and 2 bases at J, with 6 bases between. This CDR3 has 14 residues. Germline V gives CDR1 LGHDT, CDR2 YNNKEL (reference sequence). The CDR3 nucleotides read TGTGCCAGCAGCCAAGGGGGAGGCAATCAGCCCCAGCATTTT. Translated, it gives CASSQGGGNQPQHF.

In this sample, this clone turned up once. The chain uses TRBV19 and TRBJ2-4; 12 positions agree with TRBD2. The CDR3 sequence is 20 residues long. V dropped 6 bases and J dropped 2; count of bases not matched to a gene: 17. Germline V gene sequence: CDR1 LNHDA, CDR2 SQIVND (reference sequence). The CDR3 bases are TGTGCCAGTAGCCATAGGACGCTAGCGGGAGGGCGTCGAACCAAAAACATTCAGTACTTC. Its translation: CASSHRTLAGGRRTKNIQYF.

This chain connects TRBV24-1 to TRBJ1-6; D is uncertain. Germline assignment: CDR1 KGHDR and CDR2 SFDVKD. The V end was cut by 9 bases, the J end by 10 bases, with 18 bases between. The CDR3 loop spans 14 amino acids. The CDR3 here is CATSSNEGGSPLHF. CDR3 nucleotide sequence: TGTGCCACCTCATCCAATGAAGGAGGATCACCCCTCCACTTT.

The chain is built from TRBV25-1 and TRBJ1-2, with D possibly being TRBD1 (5 bases). Trimming shortened V by 1 base and J by 2 bases, and 14 bases separated the two germline ends. The CDR3 spans 16 residues. Germline CDR1 reads MGHDK; CDR2 reads SYGVNS. CDR3 sequence (DNA): TGTGCCAGCAGTGAATCCGGGACCAAGGGGAACTATGGCTACACCTTC. It encodes CASSESGTKGNYGYTF.

The CDR3 reads CASSPLATSGSLNIQYF. DNA for the CDR3: TGTGCCAGCTCACCACTGGCGACTAGCGGGAGTTTAAACATTCAGTACTTC. The genes are TRBV18 and TRBJ2-4; TRBD2 aligns across 12 bases. CDR3 length: 17 residues. The germline CDR1 and CDR2 sequences are KGHSH and LQKENI. V shed 1 base and J 6 bases; nucleotides not matched to a gene: 7.

The V gene is TRBV7-9, the J gene TRBJ1-2; perhaps TRBD1 as D (6 bases). CDR3 length: 15 amino acids. Germline CDR1 is SEHNR and CDR2 is FQNEAQ (reference sequence). V was shortened by 4 bases and J by 4 bases, with 16 bases between the two germline ends. The CDR3 nucleotides read TGTGCCAGCAGCTCCTTTGGGGGCAGTACCTATGGCTACACCTTC. It specifies CASSSFGGSTYGYTF. Supplemented by reference TRBV7-9 and TRBJ1-2, the full variable domain reads DTGVSQNPRHKITKRGQNVTFRCDPISEHNRLYWYRQTLGQGPEFLTYFQNEAQLEKSRLLSDRFSAERPKGSFSTLEIQRTEQGDSAMYLCASSSFGGSTYGYTFGSGTRLTVV.

The chain carries TRBV28 and TRBJ2-3, with 14 bases fitting TRBD2. Looked up from germline, CDR1 is MDHEN and CDR2 is SYDVKM. There are 16 residues in the CDR3. V trimming: 6 bases; J trimming: 5 bases; junction bases outside the gene matches: 7. The CDR3 coding sequence is TGTGCCAGCAGGACTAGCGGGAGGGCCCCAGGAGATACGCAGTATTTT. It translates to CASRTSGRAPGDTQYF.

The chain has TRBV28 and TRBJ1-5; D not resolved. V was shortened by 1 base and J by 6 bases, with 16 bases between the two germline ends. CDR1 and CDR2 from the germline V gene are MDHEN and SYDVKM. The length of the CDR3 is 16 residues. CDR3 nucleotides: TGTGCCAGCAGTTTATTGGCGCCAACGGAGGGTCAGCCCCAGCATTTT. Protein: CASSLLAPTEGQPQHF.

This clone has just one count. The J gene is TRBJ1-1, the V gene TRBV3-1 (or the pseudogene TRBV3-2); D is undetermined. The V gene lost 1 base and the J gene lost 2 bases, with 5 bases spanning the gap. From germline, CDR1 is LGHDT and CDR2 YNNKEL (reference sequence). This CDR3 contains 13 residues. Here the CDR3 DNA reads TGTGCCAGCAGCCAAGTTCGCAACACTGAAGCTTTCTTT. Protein: CASSQVRNTEAFF.

The rearrangement links TRBV3-1 (or the pseudogene TRBV3-2) to TRBJ2-5; the D gene is possibly TRBD1 (6 bases). CDR1 is LGHDT, CDR2 YNNKEL, per germline (reference sequence). This CDR3 region has 15 residues. V lost 6 bases and J lost 0, with 14 bases in between. The CDR3 reads CASSAGVTYQETQYF. Here the CDR3 DNA reads TGTGCCAGCAGTGCAGGGGTCACGTACCAAGAGACCCAGTACTTC.

This clone was detected once. The gene calls are TRBV28 and TRBJ1-5, with D hard to call. The germline V and J ends were trimmed by 2 bases and 7 bases, with 18 bases remaining between them. The CDR3 contains 16 residues. Per the germline V gene, CDR1 is MDHEN and CDR2 is SYDVKM. The CDR3 is CASSLPLAAPAQPQHF. The CDR3 DNA is TGTGCCAGCAGTTTACCTCTGGCGGCCCCGGCCCAGCCCCAGCATTTT.